This T cell receptor (beta chain) was identified in a study of PD-1 blockade in classical Hodgkin lymphoma. This clone was detected many times. The CDR3 runs 15 residues. Germline lookup yields CDR1 SGHRS and CDR2 YFSETQ. V lost 5 bases and J 3 bases, leaving 18 bases between the germline ends. Each and every patient relapsed after autologous stem cell transplantation, and patients got differing brentuximab vedotin exposure. Sequenced by immunoSEQ multiplex PCR; TCRdb stores in-frame clones only, minus some. Among roughly 70,000 clones listed, 71% were seen once. The rearrangement uses TRBV5-1 and TRBJ2-7; D possibly corresponds to TRBD2 (6 bases). The clonotype was recovered from a human donor with classical Hodgkin lymphoma. The sequenced sample was peripheral blood mononuclear cells (PBMCs), obtained before the second cycle of nivolumab. The CDR3 bases are TGCGCCAGCAGTCTGACCCTCGTGGGACTCTACGAGCAGTACTTC. Encoded protein: CASSLTLVGLYEQYF.